The 15 T cell receptor beta chains presented below share a single source sample, sequenced in a study of blood T cell repertoires in COVID-19. Produced via immunoSEQ multiplex PCR; TCRdb's table is partial and in-frame only. The table records just under 45,000 clones, around nine tenths of them present only once. The specimen sequenced was peripheral blood. Every receptor here comes from a woman aged 40-49 years with acute or convalescent COVID-19.

V gene TRBV27 combines with J gene TRBJ2-1; 8 positions match TRBD1. The CDR3 length is 13 residues. CDR1 MNHEY and CDR2 SMNVEV come from the germline V gene (reference sequence). V shed 5 bases, J shed 5 bases, and the junction held 2 bases outside the gene matches. The CDR3, as DNA: TGTGCCAGCAGTCGACAGGGGAACAATGAGCAGTTCTTC. It is translated as CASSRQGNNEQFF.

The chain uses TRBV28 and TRBJ2-1; D is ambiguous. From germline, CDR1 is MDHEN and CDR2 SYDVKM. The CDR3 contains 15 residues. V was pared by 7 bases and J by 3 bases, with 16 bases between. The CDR3 sequence is CASTPGQVNYNEQFF. The CDR3 nucleotides read TGTGCCAGCACCCCTGGGCAGGTAAACTACAATGAGCAGTTCTTC.

The chain has TRBV9 and TRBJ1-3; 7 bases agree with TRBD1. The junction had 10 bases not matched to a gene; V was cut back by 3 bases and J by 7 bases. Per germline, CDR1 SGDLS and CDR2 YYNGEE. CDR3 length: 15 residues. In DNA, the CDR3 is TGTGCCAGCAGCGGGGGCAGGGGGATTCGGAACACCATATATTTT. Amino acid sequence: CASSGGRGIRNTIYF.

The genes are TRBV4-3 and TRBJ2-1; 8 bases agree with TRBD1. J gave up 7 bases and V 4 bases, and 12 bases lay outside the gene matches. Germline CDR1 LGHNA, CDR2 YSLEER. This CDR3 contains 16 residues. CDR3 sequence (DNA): TGCGCCAGCAGCCCTCAACAGGGGGTGGCGGGGAATGAGCAGTTCTTC. Encoded protein: CASSPQQGVAGNEQFF.

The V call is TRBV24-1, the J call TRBJ1-5, with 11 bases that match TRBD1. The V gene's germline CDR1 is KGHDR and CDR2 SFDVKD. The V and J ends lost 4 bases and 4 bases, in that order; junction bases with no gene match: 5. The CDR3 is 16 residues long. The CDR3 nucleotides read TGTGCCACCAGTGAATCTGGACAGGGGGCAAATCAGCCCCAGCATTTT. The encoded protein is CATSESGQGANQPQHF.

This clone came up once. The chain combines TRBV2 with TRBJ2-3; D gene unclear. Germline lookup yields CDR1 SNHLY and CDR2 FYNNEI. Trimming left V 8 bases short and J 2 bases short, with 11 bases between. The CDR3 has 13 residues. The CDR3 region is CASENRFTDTQYF. The CDR3 DNA reads as TGTGCCAGCGAAAACAGATTCACAGATACGCAGTATTTT.

The chain combines TRBV5-1 with TRBJ2-2, with D hard to call. Germline V gives CDR1 SGHRS, CDR2 YFSETQ. The CDR3 covers 16 residues. Trimming pared 1 base from V and 0 bases from J, leaving 10 bases between. The CDR3, as DNA: TGCGCCAGCAGCTTGAGTCGCGCTACGAACACCGGGGAGCTGTTTTTT. Translating it yields CASSLSRATNTGELFF.

V usage is TRBV7-7 and J usage is TRBJ2-2, with 7 positions matching TRBD2. CDR3 size: 18 residues. V lost 4 bases and J lost 0; bases outside the gene matches: 11. Germline lookup yields CDR1 SSHAT and CDR2 FNYEAQ (reference sequence). As DNA, the CDR3 is TGTGCCAGCAGCTCGGGCCCCCGGGGAGGGCCGAACACCGGGGAGCTGTTTTTT. Translated: CASSSGPRGGPNTGELFF. Variable domain in full (rest from reference TRBV7-7 and TRBJ2-2): GAGVSQSPRYKVTKRGQDVTLRCDPISSHATLYWYQQALGQGPEFLTYFNYEAQPDKSGLPSDRFSAERPEGSISTLTIQRTEQRDSAMYRCASSSGPRGGPNTGELFFGEGSRLTVL.

V is TRBV2 and J is TRBJ2-7, with 14 bases that match TRBD2. CDR3 length equals 16 residues. V trimming: 6 bases; J trimming: 3 bases; junction bases outside the gene matches: 7. Germline V gene data show CDR1 as SNHLY and CDR2 as FYNNEI. The CDR3 region has the DNA TGTGCCAGCAGAGCGACCGGGACTAGCGGGAGCTACGAGCAGTACTTC. This gives the protein CASRATGTSGSYEQYF.

The chain couples TRBV3-1 (or the pseudogene TRBV3-2) to TRBJ1-5; a weak D match, TRBD1 (5 bases). Germline V gives CDR1 LGHDT, CDR2 YNNKEL (reference sequence). The germline V and J ends were trimmed by 3 bases and 7 bases, with 16 bases remaining between them. CDR3 length: 15 amino acids. CDR3 protein: CASSQSAGGGQPQHF. CDR3 DNA: TGTGCCAGCAGCCAGTCCGCCGGGGGAGGGCAGCCCCAGCATTTT.

The V gene is TRBV10-3, the J gene TRBJ1-3, with 8 bases matching TRBD1. V dropped 4 bases and J dropped 7; count of bases not matched to a gene: 6. The CDR3 is 14 amino acids. Germline CDR1 ENHRY, CDR2 SYGVKD. The CDR3 DNA is TGTGCCATCAGTGCCCAGGGGGCACAGAACACCATATATTTT. Translating gives CAISAQGAQNTIYF.

This rearrangement joins TRBV28 to TRBJ1-4; D not certain. CDR1 and CDR2 from the germline V gene are MDHEN and SYDVKM. CDR3 length: 14 amino acids. V lost 5 bases to trimming and J lost 7 bases, with 14 bases between them. CDR3 sequence: CASSPPTRTEKLFF. In DNA form, the CDR3 reads TGTGCCAGCAGTCCCCCTACCCGTACTGAAAAACTGTTTTTT.

The chain carries TRBV4-1 and TRBJ2-3; 16 bases are shared with TRBD2. J lost 2 bases, V lost 4 bases, and 9 bases had no gene match. Looked up from germline, CDR1 is MGHRA and CDR2 is YSYEKL. The CDR3 is 19 amino acids. CDR3 sequence (DNA): TGCGCCAGCAGCCTCATGACCGGGACTAGCGGGGGGGCCACAGATACGCAGTATTTT. Translating gives CASSLMTGTSGGATDTQYF.

The chain links TRBV6-2 or TRBV6-3 to TRBJ1-1; 8 positions match TRBD1. Trimming cost V 6 bases and J 6 bases; bases outside gene matches: 12. Germline CDR1 MNHEY, CDR2 SVGEGT. The CDR3 runs to 15 residues. CDR3 DNA sequence: TGTGCCAGCAGCCTATCAAAGACAGGGGCCCCTGAAGCTTTCTTT. This encodes CASSLSKTGAPEAFF.

The V call is TRBV7-2, the J call TRBJ1-2, with a possible D match to TRBD1 (5 bases). The germline gives CDR1 SGHTA, CDR2 FQGNSA. Deletions cut 5 bases from V and 5 bases from J, with 12 bases between. CDR3 length: 13 amino acids. The CDR3 nucleotides are TGTGCCAGCAGCGCAGGACATTATTATGGCTACACCTTC. The encoded protein is CASSAGHYYGYTF.